The 11 T cell receptor beta chains below were found in one sample sequenced in a study of T-cell reconstitution after alpha-beta-depleted transplantation in children. Unique molecular identifiers featured in how the TCRbeta library was prepared. From the PCR reads, TCRdb called clonotypes with MiXCR, one entry per CDR3 protein. Here the sample spans 800,000 to 1,000,000 distinct CDR3 sequences, 25% to 30% being singletons. Sequenced here: PBMCs, mostly from graft donor cells, sampled 360 days after TCRalphabeta/CD19-depleted stem cell transplant. The receptor source for this set is a boy younger than two who had a stem cell transplant for SCID, so the T cells may come from the graft donor.

The rearrangement links TRBV6-5 to TRBJ2-7; 10 bases align to TRBD2. The germline CDR1 and CDR2 sequences are MNHEY and SVGAGI. This CDR3 has 16 residues. V was pared by 2 bases and J by 2 bases, with 6 bases of the junction left unmatched. Here the CDR3 DNA reads TGTGCCAGCAGTTACAGAAGCGGGGGGGCCCCCTACGAGCAGTACTTC. This translates into CASSYRSGGAPYEQYF.

This clonotype was observed a few times. The J gene is TRBJ1-2, the V gene TRBV4-1, with TRBD1 as a possible D gene (5 bases). The CDR3 totals 18 residues. Per the germline V gene, CDR1 is MGHRA and CDR2 is YSYEKL. V lost 0 bases and J lost 2, with 19 bases in between. CDR3 sequence reads: CASSQEGPGSIRNYGYTF. The CDR3 DNA reads as TGCGCCAGCAGCCAAGAGGGGCCAGGGTCAATCAGGAACTATGGCTACACCTTC.

The J gene is TRBJ1-2, the V gene TRBV5-1; D is ambiguous. Germline V gives CDR1 SGHRS, CDR2 YFSETQ. This CDR3 spans 14 amino acids. Trimming removed 5 bases at V and 7 bases at J, with 18 bases between. The CDR3 loop is CASRPWAAAGGYTF. The CDR3 DNA reads TGCGCCAGCAGGCCCTGGGCAGCCGCAGGTGGCTACACCTTC.

V gene TRBV6-2 or TRBV6-3 combines with J gene TRBJ2-7; D could derive from TRBD1 or TRBD2 (6 bases each). V lost 3 bases and J lost 2, with 11 bases in between. The germline V gene has CDR1 MNHEY and CDR2 SVGEGT. The CDR3 contains 14 residues. The chain's CDR3 is CASSYRGATYEQYF. CDR3 DNA sequence: TGTGCCAGCAGTTATAGGGGGGCCACCTACGAGCAGTACTTC.

The J gene is TRBJ2-7, the V gene TRBV6-5; either TRBD1 or TRBD2 may fit D (5 bases each). The V gene lost 2 bases and the J gene lost 4 bases, with 15 bases spanning the gap. CDR3 length equals 15 residues. CDR1 MNHEY and CDR2 SVGAGI come from the germline V gene. The CDR3 loop is CASSYNGGRIYEQYF. The CDR3 region has the DNA TGTGCCAGCAGTTACAATGGGGGACGGATTTACGAGCAGTACTTC.

This sequence joins TRBV20-1 and TRBJ2-7; the D is unclear. V was shortened by 0 bases and J by 3 bases, with 15 bases between the two germline ends. The CDR3 has 15 amino acids. CDR1 and CDR2 (germline): DFQATT, SNEGSKA (reference sequence). CDR3 in DNA: TGCAGTGCTAGAGACCCCTTTGACGCCAACTACGAGCAGTACTTC. Its protein is CSARDPFDANYEQYF.

The genes are TRBV4-1 and TRBJ1-5; D is uncertain. Germline lookup yields CDR1 MGHRA and CDR2 YSYEKL. Between the trimmed V and J ends, which lost 1 base and 0 bases, there was a span of 10 bases. The CDR3 has 16 residues. The CDR3 reads CASSQVWPGSNQPQHF. The CDR3 nucleotides read TGCGCCAGCAGCCAAGTTTGGCCGGGTAGCAATCAGCCCCAGCATTTT.

Only a few counts were recorded for this clonotype. The chain is built from TRBV5-1 and TRBJ1-2; TRBD1 matches 8 bases. This CDR3 contains 19 residues. CDR1 is SGHRS, CDR2 YFSETQ, per germline. V gave up 0 bases and J gave up 2 bases; unmatched junction bases: 15. CDR3 amino acids: CASSLEVLSTTGVNYGYTF. DNA of the CDR3: TGCGCCAGCAGCTTGGAGGTATTGTCGACGACAGGGGTGAACTATGGCTACACCTTC.

The gene calls are TRBV15 and TRBJ1-1; D is ambiguous. Germline V gives CDR1 LNHNV, CDR2 YYDKDF (reference sequence). V lost 1 base and J 1 base, leaving 7 bases between the germline ends. This CDR3 is 14 amino acids long. In DNA form, the CDR3 reads TGTGCCACCAGCAGAGGGGCGCAGAACACTGAAGCTTTCTTT. Amino acid sequence: CATSRGAQNTEAFF.

This clonotype appeared a few times. The chain is built from TRBV24-1 and TRBJ2-3; D is uncertain. The CDR3 length is 14 residues. Trimming took 0 bases from V and 0 from J, leaving 3 bases between them. Germline V gene data show CDR1 as KGHDR and CDR2 as SFDVKD. CDR3 nucleotides: TGTGCCACCAGTGATTTGAGCAGCACAGATACGCAGTATTTT. It encodes CATSDLSSTDTQYF.

This clonotype was recorded many times. The chain recombines TRBV6-5 with TRBJ1-1; D unclear. The ends were cut back, 6 bases at V and 0 bases at J, with 8 bases in the middle. Looked up from germline, CDR1 is MNHEY and CDR2 is SVGAGI. This CDR3 comprises 13 residues. The CDR3 DNA is TGTGCCAGCAGCTACCGATTGAACACTGAAGCTTTCTTT. Translated: CASSYRLNTEAFF.